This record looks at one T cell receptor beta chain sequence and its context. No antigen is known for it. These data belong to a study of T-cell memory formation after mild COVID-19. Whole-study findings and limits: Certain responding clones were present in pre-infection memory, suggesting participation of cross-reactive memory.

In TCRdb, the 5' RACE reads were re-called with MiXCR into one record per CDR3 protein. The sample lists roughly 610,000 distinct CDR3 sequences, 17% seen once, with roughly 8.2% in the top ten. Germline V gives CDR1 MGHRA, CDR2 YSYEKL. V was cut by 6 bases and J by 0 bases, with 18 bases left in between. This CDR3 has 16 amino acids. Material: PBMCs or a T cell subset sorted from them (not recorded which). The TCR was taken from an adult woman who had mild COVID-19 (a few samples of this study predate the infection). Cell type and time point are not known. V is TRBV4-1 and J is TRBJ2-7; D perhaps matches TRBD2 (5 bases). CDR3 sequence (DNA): TGCGCCAGCAGTCTCGTGGGTAGCGCCCCCTCCTACGAGCAGTACTTC. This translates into CASSLVGSAPSYEQYF.